The entry below describes one T cell receptor beta chain. As processed by the authors: From reference gene primer amplification, estimates of nucleated cell counts were derived. Sequenced by immunoSEQ multiplex PCR; TCRdb stores in-frame clones only, minus some. The V and J calls and clone size come from that table; D and trimming were worked out from the DNA. The data show about 70,000 clones, roughly four fifths seen once. The sample is drawn from a study of blood T cell repertoires in COVID-19. Study-level background: Whether acute or convalescent, the COVID-19 samples came from the United States, Italy and Spain. The cDNA or gDNA used as material had been derived from T cells, B-cell-depleted T cells, or PBMCs.

What was sequenced was peripheral blood. The receptor comes from a woman aged 70 to 79 with acute or convalescent COVID-19.

In DNA form, the CDR3 reads TGTGCCAGCAGTTTATATCGGGAGGGCTCCTACGAGCAGTACTTC. Its protein is CASSLYREGSYEQYF. The gene calls are TRBV28 and TRBJ2-7; TRBD2 agrees at 8 bases. The CDR3 runs 15 residues. After removal of 1 base from V and 0 bases from J, the junction contained 2 bases not matched to a gene. Germline lookup yields CDR1 MDHEN and CDR2 SYDVKM.